This T cell receptor (beta chain) comes out of a study of CXCR3-negative and CXCR3-positive naive CD8 T cells. Study summary: Some 150 million TRB reads in total, about 1.5 +/- 0.3 million per library. Broader study findings: CXCR3-positive naive cells carried more hydrophobic TRB CDR3s than CXCR3-negative naive cells did. Whereas memory cells differed, naive CXCR3-negative and CXCR3-positive cells shared similar TRBV-TRBJ usage.

For this clonotype: Its antigen is as yet unknown.

Sorting was done in triplicate for each CD8+ T cell subset (approximately 310,000 cells each). Within the CD8+ T cell compartment, naive cells were CD45RO-CCR7+CD27+CD95-. The CDR3 contains 11 residues. Germline V gene data show CDR1 as SQVTM and CDR2 as ANQGSEA. The TRB libraries of cDNA were built by UMI-labeled 5' RACE. TCRdb reworked the 5' RACE reads into one entry per CDR3 protein, no DNA. Its table lists roughly 99,000 distinct CDR3 sequences. This TCR derives from a human donor in good health. Some clones in this sample may be carry-over from other donors' samples. Sequences were obtained from naive CXCR3+ CD8+ T cells from blood. Indicated subset: CD45RO-CCR7+CD27+CD95- naive CD8+ T cells expressing CXCR3 (TNR3+). The rearrangement links TRBV29-1 to TRBJ2-3. The CDR3: CSVVVVDTQYF.